The sequence of this T cell receptor beta chain was determined in a study of blood T cell repertoires in COVID-19. The wider study: Researchers got acute and convalescent COVID-19 samples from the United States, Italy and Spain. PBMCs, B-cell-depleted T cells, or T cells were the source of the cDNA or gDNA that made up the material.

This clone was detected only a few times. Authors' analysis steps: Amplification from reference gene primers served as the basis for estimated nucleated cell counts. Method: immunoSEQ multiplex PCR; TCRdb's copy keeps in-frame clones and lacks some. V and J calls and clone size are those listed in that table; D and trimming were worked out from the DNA. This sample has 65,000 to 90,000 clones, with 60% to 80% found just once. CDR1 is SGHTA and CDR2 is FQGTGA in the germline V gene. This CDR3 region has 12 residues. V was pared by 4 bases and J by 7 bases, with 5 bases between. The sequence came from a man aged 70-80 years with active or convalescent COVID-19. Specimen: peripheral blood. The V gene is TRBV7-3, the J gene TRBJ1-6; weak D call: TRBD1 (5 bases). The CDR3 here is CASSSGNSPLHF. The DNA of the CDR3 is TGTGCCAGCAGCTCAGGGAATTCACCCCTCCACTTT.